This T cell receptor beta chain came from a study of cytomegalovirus exposure and HLA in healthy donors. Findings and limits, study-wide: Near-uniform donor sequencing depth was presumed by presence/absence analyses. Later analysis showed most CMV-associated TCR beta chains appearing HLA-restricted.

Note on this clone: Its specificity is unknown. The junction departs from the called germline gene at one end, perhaps through a read error.

The CDR3 runs to 11 residues. From germline, CDR1 is MDHEN and CDR2 SYDVKM. 60 Vbeta and 13 Jbeta primers were used in PCR. The data were produced by immunoSEQ multiplex PCR, yet TCRdb's version contains in-frame clones alone and is incomplete. The sample contains approximately 110,000 clones, roughly four fifths of which appear only once. Sequencing input: PBMCs. The chain joins TRBV28 to TRBJ1-5; D is perhaps TRBD1 (5 bases). This TCR came from a woman aged 55-70 years in good health and CMV-seropositive. The CDR3 reads CASIQDQRQHF. CDR3 nucleotide sequence: TGTGCCAGCATACAGGATCAGCGCCAGCATTTT.